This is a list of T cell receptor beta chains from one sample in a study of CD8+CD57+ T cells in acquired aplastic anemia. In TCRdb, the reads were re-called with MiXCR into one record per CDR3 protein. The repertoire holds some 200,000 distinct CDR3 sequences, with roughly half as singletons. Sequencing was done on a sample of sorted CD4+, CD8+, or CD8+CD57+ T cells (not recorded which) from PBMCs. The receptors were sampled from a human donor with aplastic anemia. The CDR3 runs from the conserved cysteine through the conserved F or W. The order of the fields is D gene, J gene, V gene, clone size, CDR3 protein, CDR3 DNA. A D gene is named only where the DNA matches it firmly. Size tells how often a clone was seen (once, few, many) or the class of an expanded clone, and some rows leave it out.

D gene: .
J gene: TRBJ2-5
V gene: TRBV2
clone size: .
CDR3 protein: CASGPGFQYF
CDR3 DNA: TGTGCCAGCGGCCCAGGCTTCCAGTACTTC

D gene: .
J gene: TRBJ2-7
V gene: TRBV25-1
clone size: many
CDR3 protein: CASTGHLGYEQYF
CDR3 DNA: TGTGCCAGCACTGGACATTTAGGGTACGAGCAGTACTTC

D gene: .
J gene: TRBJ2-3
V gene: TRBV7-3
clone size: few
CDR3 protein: CASSSQGTDTQYF
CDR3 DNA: TGTGCCAGCAGCTCCCAGGGAACAGATACGCAGTATTTT

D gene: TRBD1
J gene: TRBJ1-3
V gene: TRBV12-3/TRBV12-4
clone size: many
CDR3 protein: CASSLPHPDRAHSGNTIYF
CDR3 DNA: TGTGCCAGCAGTCTCCCCCACCCGGACAGGGCCCACTCTGGAAACACCATATATTTT

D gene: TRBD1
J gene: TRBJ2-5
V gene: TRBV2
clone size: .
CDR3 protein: CASSQDRVQETQYF
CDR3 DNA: TGTGCCAGCAGTCAAGACAGGGTTCAAGAGACCCAGTACTTC

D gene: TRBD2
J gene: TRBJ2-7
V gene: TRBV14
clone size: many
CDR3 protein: CASSQGGTSGTPTYEQYF
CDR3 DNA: TGTGCCAGCAGCCAAGGAGGGACTAGCGGGACTCCCACCTACGAGCAGTACTTC

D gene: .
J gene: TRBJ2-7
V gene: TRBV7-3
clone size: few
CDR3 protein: CASRSHKTYEQYF
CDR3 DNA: TGTGCCAGCAGATCTCACAAAACCTACGAGCAGTACTTC

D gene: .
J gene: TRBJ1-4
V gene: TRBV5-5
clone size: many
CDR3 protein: CASSLAAGLGEKLFF
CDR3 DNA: TGTGCCAGCAGCTTGGCCGCAGGGTTAGGGGAAAAACTGTTTTTT

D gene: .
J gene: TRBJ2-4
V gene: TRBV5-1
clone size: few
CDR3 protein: CASSLAPRRQGLQGNIQYF
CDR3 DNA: TGCGCCAGCAGCTTGGCCCCGCGTCGGCAGGGCCTACAAGGGAACATTCAGTACTTC

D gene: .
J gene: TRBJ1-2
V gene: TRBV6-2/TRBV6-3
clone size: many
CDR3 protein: CASSYDGSPLYGYTF
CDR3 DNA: TGTGCCAGCAGTTACGATGGGTCTCCTCTATATGGCTACACCTTC

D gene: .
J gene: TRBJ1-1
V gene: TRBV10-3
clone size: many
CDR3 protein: CAITVTGRTEAFF
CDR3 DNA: TGTGCCATCACTGTCACAGGGCGGACTGAAGCTTTCTTT

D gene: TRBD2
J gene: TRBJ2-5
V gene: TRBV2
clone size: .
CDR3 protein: CASRRLAGAQETQYF
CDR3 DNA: TGTGCCAGCAGACGACTAGCGGGGGCACAAGAGACCCAGTACTTC

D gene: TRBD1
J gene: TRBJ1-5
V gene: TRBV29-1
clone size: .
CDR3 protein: CSVAGGGQGVIQPQHF
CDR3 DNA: TGCAGCGTTGCGGGTGGTGGGCAGGGGGTAATTCAGCCCCAGCATTTT

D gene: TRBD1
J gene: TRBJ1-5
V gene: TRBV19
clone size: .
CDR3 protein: CASSLDRGLNQPQHF
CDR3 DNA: TGTGCCAGTAGCTTGGACAGGGGGCTTAATCAGCCCCAGCATTTT

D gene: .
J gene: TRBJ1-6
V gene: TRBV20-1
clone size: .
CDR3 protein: CSASSLGRDSPLHF
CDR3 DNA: TGCAGTGCCAGCAGCTTAGGACGAGATTCACCCCTCCACTTT

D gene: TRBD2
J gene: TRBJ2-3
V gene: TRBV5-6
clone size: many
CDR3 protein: CASDSAGGLDTQYF
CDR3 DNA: TGTGCCAGTGACTCCGCGGGGGGGTTAGATACGCAGTATTTT

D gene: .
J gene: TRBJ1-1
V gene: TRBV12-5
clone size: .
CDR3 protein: CASGQTVSTGAFF
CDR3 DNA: TGTGCTAGTGGCCAGACTGTGAGCACTGGAGCTTTCTTT

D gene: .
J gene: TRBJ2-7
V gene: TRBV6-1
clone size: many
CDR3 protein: CASSRSEREQYF
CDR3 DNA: TGTGCCAGCAGTCGGAGTGAGCGGGAGCAGTACTTC